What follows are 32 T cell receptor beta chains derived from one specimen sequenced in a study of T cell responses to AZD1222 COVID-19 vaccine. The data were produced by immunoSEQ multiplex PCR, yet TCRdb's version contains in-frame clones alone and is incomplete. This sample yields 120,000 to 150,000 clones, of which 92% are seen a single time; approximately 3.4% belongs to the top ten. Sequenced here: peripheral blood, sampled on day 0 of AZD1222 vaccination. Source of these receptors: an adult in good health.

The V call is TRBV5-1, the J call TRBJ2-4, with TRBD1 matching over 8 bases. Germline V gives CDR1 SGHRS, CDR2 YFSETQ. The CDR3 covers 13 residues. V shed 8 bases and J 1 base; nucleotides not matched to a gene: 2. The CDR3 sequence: CASRDRAKNIQYF. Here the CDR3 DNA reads TGCGCCAGTCGGGACAGGGCCAAAAACATTCAGTACTTC. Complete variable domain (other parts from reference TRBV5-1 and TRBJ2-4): KAGVTQTPRYLIKTRGQQVTLSCSPISGHRSVSWYQQTPGQGLQFLFEYFSETQRNKGNFPGRFSGRQFSNSRSEMNVSTLELGDSALYLCASRDRAKNIQYFGAGTRLSVL.

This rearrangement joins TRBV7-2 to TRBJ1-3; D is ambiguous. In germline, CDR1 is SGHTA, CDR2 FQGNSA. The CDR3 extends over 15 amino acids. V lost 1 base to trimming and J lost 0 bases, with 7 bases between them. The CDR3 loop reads CASSLGSSSGNTIYF. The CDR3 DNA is TGTGCCAGCAGCTTAGGCAGCAGCTCTGGAAACACCATATATTTT.

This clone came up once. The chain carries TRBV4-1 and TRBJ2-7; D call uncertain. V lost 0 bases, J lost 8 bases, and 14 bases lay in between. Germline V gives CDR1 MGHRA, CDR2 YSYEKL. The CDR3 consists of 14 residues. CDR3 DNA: TGCGCCAGCAGCCAAGATTGGAGTGGATTCCAGCAGTACTTC. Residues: CASSQDWSGFQQYF.

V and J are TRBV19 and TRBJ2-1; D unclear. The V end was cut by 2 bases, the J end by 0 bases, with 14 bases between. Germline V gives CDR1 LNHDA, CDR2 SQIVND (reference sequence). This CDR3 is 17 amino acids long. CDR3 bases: TGTGCCAGTAGTATATCGGCTTACATTAGCTCCTACAATGAGCAGTTCTTC. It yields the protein CASSISAYISSYNEQFF.

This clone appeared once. The DNA for the CDR3 is TGTGCCAGCAGCCTAGCGGGAGAGTTCTACGAGCAGTACTTC. The encoded protein is CASSLAGEFYEQYF. The chain has TRBV5-8 and TRBJ2-7; the match to TRBD2 covers 10 bases. CDR3 length equals 14 residues. The germline V gene encodes CDR1 SGHTS and CDR2 YDEGEE. V lost 4 bases and J lost 3; bases outside the gene matches: 4.

The CDR3 nucleotides are TGTGCCTGGAGTGGCGGGGGACAGCTATATGGCTACACCTTC. It yields the protein CAWSGGGQLYGYTF. The genes are TRBV30 and TRBJ1-2; TRBD1 agrees at 7 bases. Germline values: CDR1 GTSNPN, CDR2 SVGIG (reference sequence). Trimming cost V 1 base and J 5 bases; bases outside gene matches: 7. The CDR3 loop spans 14 amino acids.

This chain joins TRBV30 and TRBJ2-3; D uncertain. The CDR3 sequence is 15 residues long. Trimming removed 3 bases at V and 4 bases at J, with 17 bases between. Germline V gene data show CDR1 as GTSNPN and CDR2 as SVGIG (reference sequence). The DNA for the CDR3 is TGTGCCTGGAGAGAACATCGCTCCCGGCCAGATACGCAGTATTTT. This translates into CAWREHRSRPDTQYF.

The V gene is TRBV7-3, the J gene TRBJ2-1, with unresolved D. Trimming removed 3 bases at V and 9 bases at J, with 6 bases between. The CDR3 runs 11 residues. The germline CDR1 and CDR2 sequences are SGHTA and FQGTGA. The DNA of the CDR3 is TGTGCCAGCAGCTTGGGTAGTGAGCAGTTCTTC. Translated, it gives CASSLGSEQFF.

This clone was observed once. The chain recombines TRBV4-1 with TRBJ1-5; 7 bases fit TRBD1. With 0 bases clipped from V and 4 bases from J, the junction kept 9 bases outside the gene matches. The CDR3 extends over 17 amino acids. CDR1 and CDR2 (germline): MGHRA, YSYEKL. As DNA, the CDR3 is TGCGCCAGCAGCCAAGATCCCTGGGACAGTGGAAATCAGCCCCAGCATTTT. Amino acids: CASSQDPWDSGNQPQHF.

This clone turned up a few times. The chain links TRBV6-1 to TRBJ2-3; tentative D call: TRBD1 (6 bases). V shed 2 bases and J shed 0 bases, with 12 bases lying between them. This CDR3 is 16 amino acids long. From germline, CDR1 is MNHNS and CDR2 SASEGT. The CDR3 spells CASSELGRGSTDTQYF. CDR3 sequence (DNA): TGTGCCAGCAGTGAATTAGGCAGGGGTAGCACAGATACGCAGTATTTT.

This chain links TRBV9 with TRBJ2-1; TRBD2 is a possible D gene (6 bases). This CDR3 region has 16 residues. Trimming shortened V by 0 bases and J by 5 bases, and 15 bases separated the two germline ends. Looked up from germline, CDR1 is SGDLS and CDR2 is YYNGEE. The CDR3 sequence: CASSVATGANHNEQFF. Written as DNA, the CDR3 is TGTGCCAGCAGCGTAGCTACGGGAGCGAACCACAATGAGCAGTTCTTC.

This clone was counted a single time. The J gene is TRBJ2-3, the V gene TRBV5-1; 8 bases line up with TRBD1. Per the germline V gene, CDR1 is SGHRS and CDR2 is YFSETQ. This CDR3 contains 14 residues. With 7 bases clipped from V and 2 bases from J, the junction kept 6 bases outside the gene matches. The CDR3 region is CASSFQGATDTQYF. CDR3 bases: TGCGCCAGCTCCTTCCAGGGGGCCACAGATACGCAGTATTTT.

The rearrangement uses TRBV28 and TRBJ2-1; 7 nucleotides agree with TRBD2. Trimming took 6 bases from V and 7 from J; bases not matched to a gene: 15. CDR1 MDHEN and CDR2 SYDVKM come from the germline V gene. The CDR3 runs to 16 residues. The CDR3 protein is CASSMLVVAGVNEQFF. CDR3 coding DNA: TGTGCCAGCAGCATGCTTGTGGTAGCGGGCGTAAATGAGCAGTTCTTC.

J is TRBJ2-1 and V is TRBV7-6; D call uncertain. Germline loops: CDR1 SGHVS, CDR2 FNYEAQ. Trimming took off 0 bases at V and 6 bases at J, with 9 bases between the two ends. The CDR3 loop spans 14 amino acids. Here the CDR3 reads CASSLAGFSNEQFF. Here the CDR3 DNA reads TGTGCCAGCAGCTTAGCGGGATTCAGCAATGAGCAGTTCTTC.

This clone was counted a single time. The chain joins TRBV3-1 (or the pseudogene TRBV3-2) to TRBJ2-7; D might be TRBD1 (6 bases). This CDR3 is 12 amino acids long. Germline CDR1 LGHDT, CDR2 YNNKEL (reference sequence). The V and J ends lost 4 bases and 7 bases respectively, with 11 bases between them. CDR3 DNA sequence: TGTGCCAGCAGCCGTCAGGGGCGGGAGCAGTACTTC. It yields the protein CASSRQGREQYF.

CDR3 residues: CASSLGTGSLYGYTF. CDR3 bases: TGTGCCAGCAGCTTAGGGACAGGGTCTCTCTATGGCTACACCTTC. The rearrangement uses TRBV11-2 and TRBJ1-2; TRBD1 aligns across 8 bases. Germline V gene lookup returns CDR1 SGHAT and CDR2 FQNNGV. V lost 1 base to trimming and J lost 4 bases; unmatched junction nucleotides: 5. The CDR3 is 15 amino acids. Supplemented by reference TRBV11-2 and TRBJ1-2, the full variable domain reads EAGVAQSPRYKIIEKRQSVAFWCNPISGHATLYWYQQILGQGPKLLIQFQNNGVVDDSQLPKDRFSAERLKGVDSTLKIQPAKLEDSAVYLCASSLGTGSLYGYTFGSGTRLTVV.

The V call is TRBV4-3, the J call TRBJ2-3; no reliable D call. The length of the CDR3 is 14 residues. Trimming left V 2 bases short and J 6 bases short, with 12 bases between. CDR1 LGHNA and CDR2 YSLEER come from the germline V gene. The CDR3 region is CASSQLPGHDTQYF. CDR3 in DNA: TGCGCCAGCAGCCAACTACCGGGTCATGATACGCAGTATTTT.

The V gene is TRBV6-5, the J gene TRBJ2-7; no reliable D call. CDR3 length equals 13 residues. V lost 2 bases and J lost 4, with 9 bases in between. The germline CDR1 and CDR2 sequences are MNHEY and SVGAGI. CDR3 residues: CASSYRDRYEQYF. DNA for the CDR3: TGTGCCAGCAGTTACCGAGACCGATACGAGCAGTACTTC.

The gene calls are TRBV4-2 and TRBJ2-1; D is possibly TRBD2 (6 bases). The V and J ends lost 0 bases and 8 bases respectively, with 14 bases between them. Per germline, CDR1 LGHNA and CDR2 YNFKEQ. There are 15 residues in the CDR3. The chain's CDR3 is CASSQDERAGDEQFF. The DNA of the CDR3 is TGTGCCAGCAGCCAAGATGAGCGGGCCGGGGATGAGCAGTTCTTC.

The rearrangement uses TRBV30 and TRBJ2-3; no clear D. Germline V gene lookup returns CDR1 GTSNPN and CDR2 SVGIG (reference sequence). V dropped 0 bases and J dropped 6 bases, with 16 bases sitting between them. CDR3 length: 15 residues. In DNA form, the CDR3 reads TGTGCCTGGAGTGTAGGTCCGGGTATGTGGGATACGCAGTATTTT. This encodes CAWSVGPGMWDTQYF.

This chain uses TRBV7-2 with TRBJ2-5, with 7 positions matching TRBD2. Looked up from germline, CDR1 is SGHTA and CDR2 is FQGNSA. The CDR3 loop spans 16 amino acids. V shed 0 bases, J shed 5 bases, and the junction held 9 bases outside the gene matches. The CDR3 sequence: CASSLARGRDLETQYF. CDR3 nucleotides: TGTGCCAGCAGCTTAGCTCGGGGGAGGGACCTGGAGACCCAGTACTTC.

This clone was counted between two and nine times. The CDR3 nucleotides read TGTGCCAGCAGCGCCCAGGACTGGGATGAAAAACTGTTTTTT. Protein product: CASSAQDWDEKLFF. The gene calls are TRBV7-8 and TRBJ1-4; D gene uncertain. The CDR3 runs 14 residues. Trimming removed 5 bases from V and 6 bases from J, with 13 bases in between. Germline lookup yields CDR1 SGHVS and CDR2 FQNEAQ.

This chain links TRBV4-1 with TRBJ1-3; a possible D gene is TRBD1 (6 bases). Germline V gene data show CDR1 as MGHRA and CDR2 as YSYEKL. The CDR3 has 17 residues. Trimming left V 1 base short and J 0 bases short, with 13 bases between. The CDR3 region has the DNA TGCGCCAGCAGCCAAGGGCGACAGGACCGCTCTGGAAACACCATATATTTT. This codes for CASSQGRQDRSGNTIYF.

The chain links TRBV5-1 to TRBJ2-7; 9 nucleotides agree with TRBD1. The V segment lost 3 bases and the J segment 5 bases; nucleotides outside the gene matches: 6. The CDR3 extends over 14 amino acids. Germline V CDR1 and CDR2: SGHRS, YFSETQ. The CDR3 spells CASSSYRGQNEQYF. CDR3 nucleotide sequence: TGCGCCAGCAGCTCCTACAGGGGGCAGAACGAGCAGTACTTC.

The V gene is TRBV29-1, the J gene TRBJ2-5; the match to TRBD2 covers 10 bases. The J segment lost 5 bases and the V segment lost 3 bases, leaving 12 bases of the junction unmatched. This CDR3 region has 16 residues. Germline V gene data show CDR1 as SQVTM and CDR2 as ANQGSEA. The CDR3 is CSVDGLAGVEVETQYF. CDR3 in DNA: TGCAGCGTTGATGGGCTAGCGGGAGTCGAAGTTGAGACCCAGTACTTC.

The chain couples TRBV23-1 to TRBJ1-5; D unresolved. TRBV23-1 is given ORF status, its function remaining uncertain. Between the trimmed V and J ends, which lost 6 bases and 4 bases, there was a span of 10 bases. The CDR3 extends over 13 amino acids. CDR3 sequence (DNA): TGCGCCAGCAGGCCTGTAAGGAATCAGCCCCAGCATTTT. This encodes CASRPVRNQPQHF.

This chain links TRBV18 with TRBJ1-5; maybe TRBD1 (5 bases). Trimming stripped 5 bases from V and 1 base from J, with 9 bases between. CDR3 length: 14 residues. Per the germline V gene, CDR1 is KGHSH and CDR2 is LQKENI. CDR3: CASSIGGSNQPQHF. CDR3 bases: TGTGCCAGCTCAATCGGGGGAAGCAATCAGCCCCAGCATTTT. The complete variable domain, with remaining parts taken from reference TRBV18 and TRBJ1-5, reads NAGVMQNPRHLVRRRGQEARLRCSPMKGHSHVYWYRQLPEEGLKFMVYLQKENIIDESGMPKERFSAEFPKEGPSILRIQQVVRGDSAAYFCASSIGGSNQPQHFGDGTRLSIL.

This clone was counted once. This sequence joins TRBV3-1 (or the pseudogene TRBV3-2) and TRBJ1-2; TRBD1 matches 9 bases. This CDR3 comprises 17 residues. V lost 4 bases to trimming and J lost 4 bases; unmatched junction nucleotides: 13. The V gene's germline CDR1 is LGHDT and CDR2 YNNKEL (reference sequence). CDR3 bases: TGTGCCAGCAGCCGGTGGACAGGGGACCGATCTTCCTATGGCTACACCTTC. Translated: CASSRWTGDRSSYGYTF.

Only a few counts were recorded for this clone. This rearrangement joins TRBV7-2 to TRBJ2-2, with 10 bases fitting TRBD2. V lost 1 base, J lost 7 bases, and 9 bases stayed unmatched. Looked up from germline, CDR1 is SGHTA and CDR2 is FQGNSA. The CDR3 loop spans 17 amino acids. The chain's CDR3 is CASSLGGLAGVYGELFF. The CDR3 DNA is TGTGCCAGCAGCTTAGGTGGCCTAGCGGGAGTGTACGGGGAGCTGTTTTTT.

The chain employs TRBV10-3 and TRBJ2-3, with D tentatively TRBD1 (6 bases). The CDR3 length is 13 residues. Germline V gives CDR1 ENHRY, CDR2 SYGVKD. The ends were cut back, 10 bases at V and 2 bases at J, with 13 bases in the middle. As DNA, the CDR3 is TGTGCCACCTCAGGGGCAACCACAGATACGCAGTATTTT. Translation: CATSGATTDTQYF.

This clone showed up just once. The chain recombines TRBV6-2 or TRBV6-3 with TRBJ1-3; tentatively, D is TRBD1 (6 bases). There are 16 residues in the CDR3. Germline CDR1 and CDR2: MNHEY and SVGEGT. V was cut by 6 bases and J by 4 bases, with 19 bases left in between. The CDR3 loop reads CASSTITRGAGNTIYF. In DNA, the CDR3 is TGTGCCAGCAGCACCATAACCAGGGGTGCCGGAAACACCATATATTTT.

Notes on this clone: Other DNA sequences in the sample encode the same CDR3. The CDR3 is CASSTGTGEDYGYTF. In DNA, the CDR3 is TGTGCCAGCTCGACCGGGACAGGGGAAGACTATGGCTACACCTTC. The V call is TRBV27, the J call TRBJ1-2; 10 nucleotides agree with TRBD1. CDR1 is MNHEY, CDR2 SMNVEV, per germline (reference sequence). The CDR3 has 15 residues. Losses at the gene ends were 8 bases for V and 3 bases for J; bases not matched to a gene: 9.